Below, one TCR beta chain is given with its context. Antigen specificity is unknown. PCR involved 60 Vbeta and 13 Jbeta primers. This table comes from immunoSEQ multiplex PCR, and its TCRdb copy is limited to in-frame clones, with some not included. Recorded for this sample: about 160,000 clones. Among the donors, all were healthy bone marrow donors. This specimen belongs to a study of cytomegalovirus exposure and HLA in healthy donors. Per germline, CDR1 SGHVS and CDR2 FQNEAQ. This CDR3 is 18 amino acids long. V lost 0 bases, J lost 7 bases, and 22 bases lay in between. The study's findings and limits: In vitro checks showed that a few CMV-associated chains really do target CMV antigens. Versus the approximately 720-donor mean, an Asian-associated ancestry cluster reportedly showed fewer N-insertions in a later analysis.

The sequence came from an older woman in good health and CMV-seronegative. This chain links TRBV7-8 with TRBJ1-3; D unclear. The sequencing sample was made of PBMCs. CDR3 DNA sequence: TGTGCCAGCAGCTTAGCGATCGGGGTTCTTACGGTCGCGAACACCATATATTTT. Protein: CASSLAIGVLTVANTIYF.